Presented here are 26 T cell receptor beta chains from one specimen sequenced in a study of shared clonotypes between healthy human individuals. Clones were read by immunoSEQ multiplex PCR, and TCRdb kept only the in-frame ones, dropping some. The profile shows 700,000 or so clones, about three quarters of them singletons. Sequencing input: memory CD4+ T cells sorted from blood. Subset here: CD45RA-negative fraction. These receptors were collected from a woman in her twenties or thirties in good health.

The rearrangement joins TRBV7-2 to TRBJ2-5; D unresolved. CDR1 and CDR2 from the germline V gene are SGHTA and FQGNSA. The CDR3 totals 14 residues. V was pared by 5 bases and J by 3 bases, with 13 bases between. CDR3 DNA sequence: TGTGCCAGCAGCCCTAACATGGGGAAAGAGACCCAGTACTTC. Amino acids: CASSPNMGKETQYF.

This CDR3 is CASSPYETGSSGNTIYF. The CDR3 nucleotides read TGTGCCAGCTCACCCTACGAAACAGGGAGCTCTGGAAACACCATATATTTT. This rearrangement joins TRBV18 to TRBJ1-3, with D possibly matching TRBD1 (6 bases). Germline lookup yields CDR1 KGHSH and CDR2 LQKENI. The CDR3 is 17 amino acids. V lost 3 bases to trimming and J lost 0 bases, with 15 bases between them.

The gene calls are TRBV11-3 and TRBJ2-1; 7 nucleotides align to TRBD1. The CDR3 spans 13 residues. Germline CDR1 SGHNT, CDR2 YENEEA. V lost 5 bases, J lost 5 bases, and 3 bases stayed unmatched. The CDR3 nucleotides are TGTGCCAGCAGCCACCAGGGGGACAATGAGCAGTTCTTC. Its protein is CASSHQGDNEQFF.

The chain uses TRBV11-2 and TRBJ2-1; either TRBD1 or TRBD2 may fit D (5 bases each). Germline CDR1 reads SGHAT; CDR2 reads FQNNGV. The V end was cut by 4 bases, the J end by 0 bases, with 7 bases between. The CDR3 is 14 amino acids. CDR3 sequence (DNA): TGTGCCAGCAGCTGGGGGAGCTCCTACAATGAGCAGTTCTTC. Translated: CASSWGSSYNEQFF.

The chain recombines TRBV5-4 with TRBJ2-1; D unresolved. This CDR3 is built from 14 residues. Germline V gives CDR1 SGHNT, CDR2 YYREEE (reference sequence). Trimming took off 0 bases at V and 7 bases at J, with 11 bases between the two ends. The CDR3 sequence is CASSLGTQKNEQFF. The CDR3 nucleotides are TGTGCCAGCAGCTTGGGAACGCAAAAAAATGAGCAGTTCTTC.

This chain uses TRBV5-1 with TRBJ2-2; possibly TRBD1 for D (7 bases). The V and J ends lost 4 bases and 1 base respectively, with 14 bases between them. The germline V gene encodes CDR1 SGHRS and CDR2 YFSETQ. CDR3 length: 16 residues. The DNA for the CDR3 is TGCGCCAGCAGCGGACAGGCGGGGCAGAACACCGGGGAGCTGTTTTTT. It specifies CASSGQAGQNTGELFF.

V and J are TRBV19 and TRBJ2-5; 9 bases map to TRBD2. CDR3 length: 15 amino acids. V gave up 5 bases and J gave up 2 bases; unmatched junction bases: 6. Germline V gene data show CDR1 as LNHDA and CDR2 as SQIVND (reference sequence). Here the CDR3 reads CASSPGLALQETQYF. The CDR3 DNA reads TGTGCCAGTAGTCCTGGACTAGCGCTTCAAGAGACCCAGTACTTC.

The genes are TRBV2 and TRBJ2-1, with D possibly matching TRBD2 (5 bases). V was cut by 4 bases and J by 4 bases, with 8 bases left in between. Germline V CDR1 and CDR2: SNHLY, FYNNEI. There are 13 residues in the CDR3. The CDR3 DNA follows: TGTGCCAGCAGTGTTTGGGAGTACAATGAGCAGTTCTTC. Protein product: CASSVWEYNEQFF.

The chain has TRBV7-2 and TRBJ2-1, with 8 bases fitting TRBD2. Germline V CDR1 and CDR2: SGHTA, FQGNSA. V lost 3 bases to trimming and J lost 8 bases; unmatched junction nucleotides: 6. The CDR3 has 14 amino acids. CDR3 nucleotides: TGTGCCAGCAGCTTTTGGACTAGCAGGGATGAGCAGTTCTTC. Residues: CASSFWTSRDEQFF.

This clone has more than one count but fewer than ten. The chain uses TRBV11-2 and TRBJ1-1, with no clear D. Germline CDR1 reads SGHAT; CDR2 reads FQNNGV. The CDR3 is 14 residues long. V was shortened by 1 base and J by 1 base, with 7 bases between the two germline ends. The CDR3 coding sequence is TGTGCCAGCAGCTTAGTGGCAGGGAACACTGAAGCTTTCTTT. Protein product: CASSLVAGNTEAFF.

In regard to this clone: It may be a read error: a sequence one base away is much more abundant. Other DNA sequences of this sample code for an identical CDR3. The chain uses TRBV25-1 and TRBJ2-3, with D perhaps given as TRBD1 or TRBD2 (5 bases each). Germline V gene sequence: CDR1 MGHDK, CDR2 SYGVNS. The CDR3 runs 14 residues. The CDR3 DNA follows: TGTGCCAGCAGTCCCCGGGGCGACACAGATACTCAGTATTTT. Amino acids: CASSPRGDTDTQYF. The full variable domain, with the rest looked up from reference TRBV25-1 and TRBJ2-3, is EADIYQTPRYLVIGTGKKITLECSQTMGHDKMYWYQQDPGMELHLIHYSYGVNSTEKGDLSSESTVSRIRTEHFPLTLESARPSHTSQYLCASSPRGDTDTQYFGPGTRLTVL.

This clone was counted between two and nine times. Distinct nucleotide sequences in the sample also encode this CDR3. CDR3 nucleotides: TGTGCCAGCTCACCGTTGGGGGACACTGAAGCTTTCTTT. Protein sequence: CASSPLGDTEAFF. The rearrangement links TRBV18 to TRBJ1-1; TRBD1 is a possible D gene (5 bases). The CDR3 contains 13 residues. V lost 3 bases, J lost 3 bases, and 8 bases lay in between. The V gene's germline CDR1 is KGHSH and CDR2 LQKENI.

There are a few counts of this clone. The same CDR3 can be traced to other DNA sequences in this sample. The chain uses TRBV28 and TRBJ2-7; D may correspond to TRBD1 or TRBD2 (5 bases each). This CDR3 spans 13 amino acids. The germline V gene encodes CDR1 MDHEN and CDR2 SYDVKM. V lost 5 bases and J 3 bases, leaving 11 bases between the germline ends. The CDR3 nucleotides are TGTGCCAGCAGTCCGGCGAGGGGCTACGAGCAGTACTTC. Its translation is CASSPARGYEQYF.

This clone occurred once. The chain is built from TRBV27 and TRBJ1-4; D is undetermined. The V and J ends lost 5 bases and 3 bases respectively, with 16 bases between them. The V gene's germline CDR1 is MNHEY and CDR2 SMNVEV (reference sequence). The CDR3 sequence is 16 residues long. The CDR3 loop reads CASSPKFIDPNEKLFF. CDR3 nucleotides: TGTGCCAGCAGTCCCAAATTTATTGATCCTAATGAAAAACTGTTTTTT.

This clone was observed a handful of times. The V call is TRBV7-2, the J call TRBJ2-5; D is perhaps TRBD1 (6 bases). The germline CDR1 and CDR2 sequences are SGHTA and FQGNSA. Between the trimmed V and J ends, which lost 5 bases and 6 bases, there was a span of 13 bases. This CDR3 spans 13 amino acids. CDR3 sequence: CASSKVGAQTQYF. Here the CDR3 DNA reads TGTGCCAGCAGCAAGGTGGGGGCTCAGACCCAGTACTTC.

Details on this clone: The identical CDR3 is also encoded by other nucleotide sequences in the sample. V gene TRBV28 combines with J gene TRBJ1-2; 11 nucleotides agree with TRBD1. V dropped 2 bases and J dropped 1; count of bases not matched to a gene: 0. Germline CDR1 is MDHEN and CDR2 is SYDVKM. This CDR3 contains 15 residues. The CDR3 nucleotides are TGTGCCAGCAGTTTAGGGACAGGGGGTAACTATGGCTACACCTTC. Its protein product is CASSLGTGGNYGYTF.

This clone appeared a few times. The chain has TRBV30 and TRBJ2-7; D may be TRBD1 or TRBD2 (7 bases each). The CDR3 has 14 amino acids. V dropped 4 bases and J dropped 5 bases, with 18 bases sitting between them. The V gene's germline CDR1 is GTSNPN and CDR2 SVGIG (reference sequence). The CDR3 DNA is TGTGCCTGGACCAGGGGGGGACTCTTCAACGAGCAGTACTTC. This codes for CAWTRGGLFNEQYF.

A word on this clone: One end of the junction varies from germline; a read error may be responsible. This chain uses TRBV7-2 with TRBJ2-5, with TRBD2 matching 11 bases. The DNA matches TRBJ2-7 better at its end, which makes the J call doubtful. The CDR3 consists of 15 residues. The germline V gene has CDR1 SGHTA and CDR2 FQGNSA. CDR3 in DNA: TGTGCCAGCAGCCTAGCGGGAGGTCTATCCTACGAGCAGTACTTC. Translation gives CASSLAGGLSYEQYF.

V is TRBV11-2 and J is TRBJ1-1; 7 nucleotides align to TRBD1. The ends lost 8 bases at V and 2 bases at J; junction bases unmatched: 5. The CDR3 covers 13 residues. Per germline, CDR1 SGHAT and CDR2 FQNNGV. CDR3 protein: CASRQGTNTEAFF. CDR3 coding DNA: TGTGCCAGCCGACAGGGCACCAACACTGAAGCTTTCTTT.

V and J are TRBV18 and TRBJ2-1, with 8 bases identical to TRBD2. The junction had 4 bases not matched to a gene; V was cut back by 1 base and J by 8 bases. Germline CDR1 and CDR2: KGHSH and LQKENI. The CDR3 has 14 residues. The CDR3 coding sequence is TGTGCCAGCTCACCACGCGGGAGGCAGGATGAGCAGTTCTTC. It codes for CASSPRGRQDEQFF.

The chain couples TRBV19 to TRBJ2-2; 8 positions agree with TRBD2. The CDR3 has 16 residues. Germline CDR1 reads LNHDA; CDR2 reads SQIVND (reference sequence). V was clipped by 1 base and J by 9 bases; unmatched bases: 10. Here the CDR3 DNA reads TGTGCCAGTAGTATAGGAACTAGCGGTCCCTTCAGGGAGCTGTTTTTT. It encodes CASSIGTSGPFRELFF. Full variable domain (rest looked up from reference TRBV19 and TRBJ2-2): DGGITQSPKYLFRKEGQNVTLSCEQNLNHDAMYWYRQDPGQGLRLIYYSQIVNDFQKGDIAEGYSVSREKKESFPLTVTSAQKNPTAFYLCASSIGTSGPFRELFFGEGSRLTVL.

A few counts support this clone. The V call is TRBV10-1, the J call TRBJ2-2; maybe TRBD2 (5 bases). From germline, CDR1 is WNHNN and CDR2 SYGVQD (reference sequence). The CDR3 totals 13 residues. The V and J ends lost 8 bases and 4 bases respectively, with 11 bases between them. The DNA for the CDR3 is TGCGCCAGCGGGGAGCGCCCCACCGGGGAGCTGTTTTTT. The encoded protein is CASGERPTGELFF.

This chain connects TRBV5-1 to TRBJ2-5, with D unclear. Germline loops: CDR1 SGHRS, CDR2 YFSETQ. CDR3 length: 15 residues. Deletions cut 2 bases from V and 0 bases from J, with 11 bases between. The CDR3 nucleotides are TGCGCCAGCAGCTTAAGCAAACCGTACCAAGAGACCCAGTACTTC. Amino acids: CASSLSKPYQETQYF.

This clone showed up many times. The chain couples TRBV10-3 to TRBJ2-1; 12 nucleotides match TRBD2. This CDR3 spans 14 amino acids. The V segment lost 10 bases and the J segment 6 bases; nucleotides outside the gene matches: 7. In germline, CDR1 is ENHRY, CDR2 SYGVKD. For the CDR3, the DNA is TGTGCCACCGCACTAGCGGGAGGTGGCAATGAGCAGTTCTTC. Its protein is CATALAGGGNEQFF.

The chain carries TRBV20-1 and TRBJ2-5; perhaps TRBD2 as D (6 bases). The CDR3 loop spans 10 amino acids. CDR1 DFQATT and CDR2 SNEGSKA come from the germline V gene (reference sequence). V gave up 4 bases and J gave up 7 bases, with 7 bases separating them. CDR3 protein: CSATGGTQYF. CDR3 sequence (DNA): TGCAGTGCTACCGGGGGGACCCAGTACTTC.

V usage is TRBV4-2 and J usage is TRBJ1-1; D remains unclear. Trimming took off 1 base at V and 2 bases at J, with 8 bases between the two ends. Germline V gene sequence: CDR1 LGHNA, CDR2 YNFKEQ. The CDR3 is made up of 14 amino acids. The CDR3 DNA reads TGTGCCAGCAGCCAAGCGGGTGGAAACACTGAAGCTTTCTTT. Protein product: CASSQAGGNTEAFF.